This T cell receptor beta chain comes out of a study of early T cells in non-severe SARS-CoV-2 infection. Looking at the study overall: Alpha and beta chains were unpaired, from unsorted whole-blood bulk RNA. Notes on the study in general: VDJdb matches were skewed toward anti-spike CD8 T cell responses.

Attached unique molecular identifiers marked individual cDNA molecules. TCRdb reanalysed the 5' RACE reads using MiXCR and keeps one entry per CDR3 protein. The table lists approximately 88,000 distinct CDR3 sequences, around 13% of them singletons, with about 1.4% in the top ten. This clonotype showed up just a few times. Antigen specificity is unknown. The CDR3 is 16 amino acids. The V segment lost 6 bases and the J segment 0 bases; nucleotides outside the gene matches: 9. Looked up from germline, CDR1 is MNHEY and CDR2 is SVGEGT. The TCR originated in an adult who was a healthcare worker with PCR-confirmed SARS-CoV-2 infection or an uninfected control (not recorded which). The V and J genes are TRBV6-2 or TRBV6-3 and TRBJ2-7; 9 bases agree with TRBD1. Sequencing was performed on whole blood. The CDR3 DNA reads as TGTGCCAGCAGCGGGACAGGGAGGAGTAGCTCCTACGAGCAGTACTTC. Translation gives CASSGTGRSSSYEQYF.